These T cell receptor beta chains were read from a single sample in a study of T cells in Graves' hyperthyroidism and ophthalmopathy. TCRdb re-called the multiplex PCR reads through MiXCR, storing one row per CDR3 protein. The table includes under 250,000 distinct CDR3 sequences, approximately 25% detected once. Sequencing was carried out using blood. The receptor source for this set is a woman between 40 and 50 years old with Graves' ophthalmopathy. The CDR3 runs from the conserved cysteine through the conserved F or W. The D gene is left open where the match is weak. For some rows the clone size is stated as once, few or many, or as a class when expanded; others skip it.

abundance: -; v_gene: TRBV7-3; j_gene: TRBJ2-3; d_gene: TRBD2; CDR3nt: TGTGCCAGCAGCTTAACTGTAGCGGGAGTTGGGTCAGATACGCAGTATTTT; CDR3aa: CASSLTVAGVGSDTQYF
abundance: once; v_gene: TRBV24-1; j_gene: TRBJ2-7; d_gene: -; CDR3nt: TGTGCCACCAGTGCCCTGACAGGGGAGGGCTCCTACGAGCAGTACTTC; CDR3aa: CATSALTGEGSYEQYF
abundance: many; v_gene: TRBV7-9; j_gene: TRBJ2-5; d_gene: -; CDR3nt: TGTGCCAGCAGCTTAGACAGGGGAGGGCGAGAGACCCAGTACTTC; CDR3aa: CASSLDRGGRETQYF
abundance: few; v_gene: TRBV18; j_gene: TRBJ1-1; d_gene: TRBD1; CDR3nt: TGTGCCAGCTCACCAATTCCAGGACAGGGGTTAAGGAACACTGAAGCTTTCTTT; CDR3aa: CASSPIPGQGLRNTEAFF
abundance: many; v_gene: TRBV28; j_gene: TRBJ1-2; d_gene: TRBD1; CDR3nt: TGTGCCAGCAGTTCAATCAAGACAGGGTGGTTCTATGGCTACACCTTC; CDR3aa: CASSSIKTGWFYGYTF
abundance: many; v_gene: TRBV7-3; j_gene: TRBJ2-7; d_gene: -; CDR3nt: TGTGCCAGCAGCTTAAAACCCCCTACGTGGTACGAGCAGTACTTC; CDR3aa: CASSLKPPTWYEQYF
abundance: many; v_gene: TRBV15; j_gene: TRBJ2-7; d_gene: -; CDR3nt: TGTGCCACCAGCAGCCTCACAGGAACCTACGAGCAGTACTTC; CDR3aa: CATSSLTGTYEQYF
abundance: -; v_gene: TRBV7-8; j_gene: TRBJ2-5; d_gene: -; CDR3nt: TGTGCCACCCAAATCGTAGGGGAGACCCAGTACTTC; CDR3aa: CATQIVGETQYF
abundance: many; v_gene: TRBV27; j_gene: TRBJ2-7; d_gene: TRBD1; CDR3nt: TGTGCCAGCAGTTTACTAGGGGGCAAGCAGTACTTC; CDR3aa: CASSLLGGKQYF
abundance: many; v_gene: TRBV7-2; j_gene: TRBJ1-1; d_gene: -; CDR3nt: TGTGCCAGCAGCTTAAAGGGGGGCACTGAAGCTTTCTTT; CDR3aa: CASSLKGGTEAFF